Listed below are T cell receptor beta chains from one sample, sequenced in a study of PD-L1 blockade in urothelial cancer. Data came from immunoSEQ multiplex PCR; TCRdb stores just in-frame clones and leaves some out. The table lists approximately 88,000 clones, 84% of them singletons. The starting material was PBMCs, obtained around atezolizumab (anti-PD-L1) treatment. The receptors originated from a man between 60 and 75 years old with urothelial cancer. Each CDR3 is given with its conserved first and last residue. D genes are given only for firm matches. Size is stated for part of the rows, as once, few or many counts, or as a class when the clone is expanded.

clone size: once; J gene: TRBJ2-7; D gene: NA; V gene: TRBV6-6; CDR3 DNA: TGTGCCAGCAGTACAGCCTCCTACGAGCAGTACTTC; CDR3 protein: CASSTASYEQYF
clone size: NA; J gene: TRBJ2-1; D gene: NA; V gene: TRBV4-1; CDR3 DNA: TGCGCCAGCAGCCCGGATGGGGGCCCCTACTCCAATGAGCAGTTCTTC; CDR3 protein: CASSPDGGPYSNEQFF
clone size: NA; J gene: TRBJ2-1; D gene: TRBD2; V gene: TRBV9; CDR3 DNA: TGTGCCAGCAGCGTAGGAGGGACTAGCGGGATAAGCTCCTACAATGAGCAGTTCTTC; CDR3 protein: CASSVGGTSGISSYNEQFF
clone size: NA; J gene: TRBJ2-1; D gene: NA; V gene: TRBV28; CDR3 DNA: TGTGCCAGCAGCTCCTCGGGGAATGAGCAGTTCTTC; CDR3 protein: CASSSSGNEQFF
clone size: NA; J gene: TRBJ2-2; D gene: TRBD1; V gene: TRBV19; CDR3 DNA: TGTGCCAGTCTTGAAAGGGACAGGGTTTTCGGGGAGCTGTTTTTT; CDR3 protein: CASLERDRVFGELFF
clone size: NA; J gene: TRBJ1-1; D gene: TRBD1; V gene: TRBV6-5; CDR3 DNA: TGTGCCAGCAGTCGCCGGGACAGTGTTAACACTGAAGCTTTCTTT; CDR3 protein: CASSRRDSVNTEAFF
clone size: NA; J gene: TRBJ2-7; D gene: NA; V gene: TRBV20-1; CDR3 DNA: TGCAGTGCTAGGTACAGCTACGAGCAGTACTTC; CDR3 protein: CSARYSYEQYF
clone size: NA; J gene: TRBJ2-3; D gene: NA; V gene: TRBV27; CDR3 DNA: TGTGCCAGCTGCCCGGGGGACGGACACCCCCTGGGGAGAGATACGCAGTATTTT; CDR3 protein: CASCPGDGHPLGRDTQYF
clone size: NA; J gene: TRBJ2-3; D gene: TRBD1; V gene: TRBV27; CDR3 DNA: TGTGCCAGCAGTTTATCGACGGCCCGGGACAGGGGTACAGATACGCAGTATTTT; CDR3 protein: CASSLSTARDRGTDTQYF
clone size: NA; J gene: TRBJ2-3; D gene: TRBD2; V gene: TRBV28; CDR3 DNA: TGTGCCAGCACAGGGACTAGCGGGAGAAGGGATACGCAGTATTTT; CDR3 protein: CASTGTSGRRDTQYF
clone size: NA; J gene: TRBJ2-2; D gene: NA; V gene: TRBV18; CDR3 DNA: TGTGCCAGCTCACCTTACAGGACAGCGTCGAACACCGGGGAGCTGTTTTTT; CDR3 protein: CASSPYRTASNTGELFF
clone size: NA; J gene: TRBJ1-1; D gene: NA; V gene: TRBV7-3; CDR3 DNA: TGTGCCAGCAGCTTAACGCAGGGTGAGGCTTTCTTT; CDR3 protein: CASSLTQGEAFF
clone size: NA; J gene: TRBJ2-3; D gene: TRBD1; V gene: TRBV10-1; CDR3 DNA: TGCGCCAGCAGTGGACAGGGAAGCACAGATACGCAGTATTTT; CDR3 protein: CASSGQGSTDTQYF
clone size: NA; J gene: TRBJ2-7; D gene: TRBD2; V gene: TRBV7-2; CDR3 DNA: TGTGCCAGCAGCTTACAGCGGGGCCTCTACGAGCAGTACTTC; CDR3 protein: CASSLQRGLYEQYF
clone size: once; J gene: TRBJ2-2; D gene: NA; V gene: TRBV30; CDR3 DNA: TGTGCCTGGACCGGGCGCGGAGGGAACACCGGGGAGCTGTTTTTT; CDR3 protein: CAWTGRGGNTGELFF
clone size: NA; J gene: TRBJ2-1; D gene: NA; V gene: TRBV19; CDR3 DNA: TGTGCCAGTAGTACCCAGGACAGCCCTTACAATGAGCAGTTCTTC; CDR3 protein: CASSTQDSPYNEQFF
clone size: NA; J gene: TRBJ1-4; D gene: TRBD1; V gene: TRBV28; CDR3 DNA: TGTGCCAGCAGTGGTTCAGGGGGCCGGAATGAAAAACTGTTTTTT; CDR3 protein: CASSGSGGRNEKLFF
clone size: NA; J gene: TRBJ2-2; D gene: TRBD2; V gene: TRBV10-3; CDR3 DNA: TGTGCCTCCGGGACTAGCGAAGAAGTCGGGGAGCTGTTTTTT; CDR3 protein: CASGTSEEVGELFF
clone size: NA; J gene: TRBJ2-1; D gene: TRBD1; V gene: TRBV7-8; CDR3 DNA: TGTGCCAGCAGCTTAGGAGGGGGGACAGGGGCATACAATGAGCAGTTCTTC; CDR3 protein: CASSLGGGTGAYNEQFF
clone size: NA; J gene: TRBJ2-2; D gene: NA; V gene: TRBV7-9; CDR3 DNA: TGTGCCAGCAGCTTAGATGGGGGCCGGACCGGGGAGCTGTTTTTT; CDR3 protein: CASSLDGGRTGELFF
clone size: NA; J gene: TRBJ2-7; D gene: TRBD2; V gene: TRBV4-3; CDR3 DNA: TGCGCCAGCAGCCAAGATTGGGGAACTAGCGGGAGGACCTACAGGGTGCAGTACTTC; CDR3 protein: CASSQDWGTSGRTYRVQYF
clone size: few; J gene: TRBJ1-1; D gene: NA; V gene: TRBV27; CDR3 DNA: TGTGCCAGCAGTATCGGGAGAGGGACTGAAGCTTTCTTT; CDR3 protein: CASSIGRGTEAFF
clone size: NA; J gene: TRBJ1-5; D gene: TRBD1; V gene: TRBV7-2; CDR3 DNA: TGTGCCAGCAGCTTAGTTGGACAGGGGGCAGCTCAGCCCCAGCATTTT; CDR3 protein: CASSLVGQGAAQPQHF
clone size: NA; J gene: TRBJ2-1; D gene: NA; V gene: TRBV30; CDR3 DNA: TGTGCCTGGAAAGGTAACGGGGGATGGGATGAGCAGTTCTTC; CDR3 protein: CAWKGNGGWDEQFF
clone size: NA; J gene: TRBJ1-4; D gene: NA; V gene: TRBV18; CDR3 DNA: TGTGCCAGCTCACCCGGACTGAGTAATGAAAAACTGTTTTTT; CDR3 protein: CASSPGLSNEKLFF
clone size: few; J gene: TRBJ2-4; D gene: TRBD1; V gene: TRBV19; CDR3 DNA: TGTGCCAGTAGTCGGGACAGCGCTACCAAAAACATTCAGTACTTC; CDR3 protein: CASSRDSATKNIQYF
clone size: NA; J gene: TRBJ1-5; D gene: NA; V gene: TRBV19; CDR3 DNA: TGTGCCAGTAGTATAGATCAGGGCGCAGTCGGCAATCAGCCCCAGCATTTT; CDR3 protein: CASSIDQGAVGNQPQHF
clone size: NA; J gene: TRBJ1-4; D gene: NA; V gene: TRBV19; CDR3 DNA: TGTGCCAGCCAGTACTACGGATTGGGTGAAAAACTGTTTTTT; CDR3 protein: CASQYYGLGEKLFF
clone size: few; J gene: TRBJ1-2; D gene: TRBD1; V gene: TRBV5-1; CDR3 DNA: TGCGCCAGCAGCCTGCGGACAGGGGGAGGCTACACCTTC; CDR3 protein: CASSLRTGGGYTF
clone size: once; J gene: TRBJ1-5; D gene: NA; V gene: TRBV2; CDR3 DNA: TGTGCCAGCAGTCGGGACTATACTAGCAATCAGCCCCAGCATTTT; CDR3 protein: CASSRDYTSNQPQHF
clone size: NA; J gene: TRBJ2-3; D gene: TRBD2; V gene: TRBV19; CDR3 DNA: TGTGCCAGTAGGGGGGGACTAGCGGGTTCCACAGATACGCAGTATTTT; CDR3 protein: CASRGGLAGSTDTQYF
clone size: NA; J gene: TRBJ2-7; D gene: NA; V gene: TRBV6-5; CDR3 DNA: TGTGCCAGCAGTGCAGTCACAGGGCCCATTGGCGAGCAGTACTTC; CDR3 protein: CASSAVTGPIGEQYF
clone size: NA; J gene: TRBJ2-2; D gene: TRBD1; V gene: TRBV7-2; CDR3 DNA: TGTGCCAGCAGCTTTCCTCAATCGGGACAGGGGCGTAACACCGGGGAGCTGTTTTTT; CDR3 protein: CASSFPQSGQGRNTGELFF
clone size: NA; J gene: TRBJ1-2; D gene: TRBD1; V gene: TRBV6-6; CDR3 DNA: TGTGCCAGCAGCCCAGGTGGGACAGGGGAAAATGGCTACACCTTC; CDR3 protein: CASSPGGTGENGYTF
clone size: NA; J gene: TRBJ2-2; D gene: NA; V gene: TRBV14; CDR3 DNA: TGTGCCAGCAGCCAAGTTGGGCAGTACACCGGGGAGCTGTTTTTT; CDR3 protein: CASSQVGQYTGELFF
clone size: NA; J gene: TRBJ2-3; D gene: NA; V gene: TRBV21-1; CDR3 DNA: TGTGCCAGCAGCAATCCGGGACTAGCGGGTAGCACAGATACGCAGTATTTT; CDR3 protein: CASSNPGLAGSTDTQYF
clone size: NA; J gene: TRBJ2-1; D gene: TRBD2; V gene: TRBV27; CDR3 DNA: TGTGCCAGCAGTCGACTAGCGGGAGCCTCCTACAATGAGCAGTTCTTC; CDR3 protein: CASSRLAGASYNEQFF
clone size: NA; J gene: TRBJ2-5; D gene: NA; V gene: TRBV4-2; CDR3 DNA: TGTGCCAGCAGCCCCCGACAGGATCGCCAAGAGACCCAGTACTTC; CDR3 protein: CASSPRQDRQETQYF
clone size: NA; J gene: TRBJ1-1; D gene: TRBD1; V gene: TRBV19; CDR3 DNA: TGTGCCAGTAGTAACGGAGTAACTCCCGGGACAGGGGAGGTATCGCCTTTCTTT; CDR3 protein: CASSNGVTPGTGEVSPFF
clone size: NA; J gene: TRBJ2-7; D gene: NA; V gene: TRBV11-2; CDR3 DNA: TGTGCCAGCAGCTTATGGAGGCGACCCTACGAGCAGTACTTC; CDR3 protein: CASSLWRRPYEQYF
clone size: NA; J gene: TRBJ2-3; D gene: TRBD2; V gene: TRBV9; CDR3 DNA: TGTGCCAGCAGCCTGGGGACTAGCGGGTCCTGGAATACGCAGTATTTT; CDR3 protein: CASSLGTSGSWNTQYF
clone size: once; J gene: TRBJ1-2; D gene: TRBD1; V gene: TRBV7-9; CDR3 DNA: TGTGCCAGCAGCTCACAGGGGGCTGGCTATGGCTACACCTTC; CDR3 protein: CASSSQGAGYGYTF
clone size: NA; J gene: TRBJ2-1; D gene: NA; V gene: TRBV6-5; CDR3 DNA: TGTGCCAGCAGTACGCCCGGGGACAATGAGCAGTTCTTC; CDR3 protein: CASSTPGDNEQFF
clone size: NA; J gene: TRBJ1-5; D gene: NA; V gene: TRBV6-5; CDR3 DNA: TGTGCCAGCAGCTCGGACAGCTATCAGCCCCAGCATTTT; CDR3 protein: CASSSDSYQPQHF
clone size: NA; J gene: TRBJ2-7; D gene: TRBD1; V gene: TRBV6-1; CDR3 DNA: TGTGCCAGCAACCCGGGACAGCTAGGAGCCTACGAGCAGTACTTC; CDR3 protein: CASNPGQLGAYEQYF
clone size: NA; J gene: TRBJ2-7; D gene: TRBD2; V gene: TRBV28; CDR3 DNA: TGTGCCAGCAGTTTTGGCGGGAGGGGGTCCTACGAGCAGTACTTC; CDR3 protein: CASSFGGRGSYEQYF
clone size: NA; J gene: TRBJ1-6; D gene: NA; V gene: TRBV4-1; CDR3 DNA: TGCGCCAGCAGCCAATTGGGGCAGGGATTAAATTCACCCCTCCACTTT; CDR3 protein: CASSQLGQGLNSPLHF
clone size: NA; J gene: TRBJ1-2; D gene: NA; V gene: TRBV19; CDR3 DNA: TGTGCCAGTAGTTTCCCAGGGTCTAACTATGGCTACACCTTC; CDR3 protein: CASSFPGSNYGYTF
clone size: few; J gene: TRBJ1-2; D gene: NA; V gene: TRBV5-3; CDR3 DNA: TGTGCCAGCGATCCGAGTCCACTTAACTATGGCTACACCTTC; CDR3 protein: CASDPSPLNYGYTF
clone size: NA; J gene: TRBJ2-2; D gene: NA; V gene: TRBV4-1; CDR3 DNA: TGCGCCAGCAGCCAAGATGCGAGGGGGCGGGGCGGGGAGCTGTTTTTT; CDR3 protein: CASSQDARGRGGELFF
clone size: NA; J gene: TRBJ2-7; D gene: NA; V gene: TRBV30; CDR3 DNA: TGTGCCTGGAGTGCGACGGGGGTCGAGCAGTACTTC; CDR3 protein: CAWSATGVEQYF
clone size: NA; J gene: TRBJ2-7; D gene: TRBD1; V gene: TRBV7-9; CDR3 DNA: TGTGCCAGCAGCTCACCCAACGGGACAGCGCTAGGGTACGAGCAGTACTTC; CDR3 protein: CASSSPNGTALGYEQYF
clone size: NA; J gene: TRBJ1-2; D gene: NA; V gene: TRBV7-2; CDR3 DNA: TGTGCCAGCAGCTTAGGAGGAGGCGTTAACTATGGCTACACCTTC; CDR3 protein: CASSLGGGVNYGYTF
clone size: NA; J gene: TRBJ1-1; D gene: NA; V gene: TRBV5-1; CDR3 DNA: TGCGCCAGCAGCTTGGACGGACTGGGTGGAAGTTGGACTGAAGCTTTCTTT; CDR3 protein: CASSLDGLGGSWTEAFF
clone size: NA; J gene: TRBJ2-1; D gene: NA; V gene: TRBV9; CDR3 DNA: TGTGCCAGCAGCGTAGCTACCGGGGATGAGCAGTTCTTC; CDR3 protein: CASSVATGDEQFF
clone size: few; J gene: TRBJ2-5; D gene: NA; V gene: TRBV28; CDR3 DNA: TGTGCCAGCAGTTTACCCGGTCAAGCCCAGTACTTC; CDR3 protein: CASSLPGQAQYF
clone size: NA; J gene: TRBJ2-3; D gene: NA; V gene: TRBV5-4; CDR3 DNA: TGTGCCAGCAGCTTGGCCACGGTCAGCACAGATACGCAGTATTTT; CDR3 protein: CASSLATVSTDTQYF
clone size: NA; J gene: TRBJ2-7; D gene: TRBD1; V gene: TRBV4-3; CDR3 DNA: TGCGCCAGCAGCCAAGATAGGACAGGGGGGGACGAGCAGTACTTC; CDR3 protein: CASSQDRTGGDEQYF